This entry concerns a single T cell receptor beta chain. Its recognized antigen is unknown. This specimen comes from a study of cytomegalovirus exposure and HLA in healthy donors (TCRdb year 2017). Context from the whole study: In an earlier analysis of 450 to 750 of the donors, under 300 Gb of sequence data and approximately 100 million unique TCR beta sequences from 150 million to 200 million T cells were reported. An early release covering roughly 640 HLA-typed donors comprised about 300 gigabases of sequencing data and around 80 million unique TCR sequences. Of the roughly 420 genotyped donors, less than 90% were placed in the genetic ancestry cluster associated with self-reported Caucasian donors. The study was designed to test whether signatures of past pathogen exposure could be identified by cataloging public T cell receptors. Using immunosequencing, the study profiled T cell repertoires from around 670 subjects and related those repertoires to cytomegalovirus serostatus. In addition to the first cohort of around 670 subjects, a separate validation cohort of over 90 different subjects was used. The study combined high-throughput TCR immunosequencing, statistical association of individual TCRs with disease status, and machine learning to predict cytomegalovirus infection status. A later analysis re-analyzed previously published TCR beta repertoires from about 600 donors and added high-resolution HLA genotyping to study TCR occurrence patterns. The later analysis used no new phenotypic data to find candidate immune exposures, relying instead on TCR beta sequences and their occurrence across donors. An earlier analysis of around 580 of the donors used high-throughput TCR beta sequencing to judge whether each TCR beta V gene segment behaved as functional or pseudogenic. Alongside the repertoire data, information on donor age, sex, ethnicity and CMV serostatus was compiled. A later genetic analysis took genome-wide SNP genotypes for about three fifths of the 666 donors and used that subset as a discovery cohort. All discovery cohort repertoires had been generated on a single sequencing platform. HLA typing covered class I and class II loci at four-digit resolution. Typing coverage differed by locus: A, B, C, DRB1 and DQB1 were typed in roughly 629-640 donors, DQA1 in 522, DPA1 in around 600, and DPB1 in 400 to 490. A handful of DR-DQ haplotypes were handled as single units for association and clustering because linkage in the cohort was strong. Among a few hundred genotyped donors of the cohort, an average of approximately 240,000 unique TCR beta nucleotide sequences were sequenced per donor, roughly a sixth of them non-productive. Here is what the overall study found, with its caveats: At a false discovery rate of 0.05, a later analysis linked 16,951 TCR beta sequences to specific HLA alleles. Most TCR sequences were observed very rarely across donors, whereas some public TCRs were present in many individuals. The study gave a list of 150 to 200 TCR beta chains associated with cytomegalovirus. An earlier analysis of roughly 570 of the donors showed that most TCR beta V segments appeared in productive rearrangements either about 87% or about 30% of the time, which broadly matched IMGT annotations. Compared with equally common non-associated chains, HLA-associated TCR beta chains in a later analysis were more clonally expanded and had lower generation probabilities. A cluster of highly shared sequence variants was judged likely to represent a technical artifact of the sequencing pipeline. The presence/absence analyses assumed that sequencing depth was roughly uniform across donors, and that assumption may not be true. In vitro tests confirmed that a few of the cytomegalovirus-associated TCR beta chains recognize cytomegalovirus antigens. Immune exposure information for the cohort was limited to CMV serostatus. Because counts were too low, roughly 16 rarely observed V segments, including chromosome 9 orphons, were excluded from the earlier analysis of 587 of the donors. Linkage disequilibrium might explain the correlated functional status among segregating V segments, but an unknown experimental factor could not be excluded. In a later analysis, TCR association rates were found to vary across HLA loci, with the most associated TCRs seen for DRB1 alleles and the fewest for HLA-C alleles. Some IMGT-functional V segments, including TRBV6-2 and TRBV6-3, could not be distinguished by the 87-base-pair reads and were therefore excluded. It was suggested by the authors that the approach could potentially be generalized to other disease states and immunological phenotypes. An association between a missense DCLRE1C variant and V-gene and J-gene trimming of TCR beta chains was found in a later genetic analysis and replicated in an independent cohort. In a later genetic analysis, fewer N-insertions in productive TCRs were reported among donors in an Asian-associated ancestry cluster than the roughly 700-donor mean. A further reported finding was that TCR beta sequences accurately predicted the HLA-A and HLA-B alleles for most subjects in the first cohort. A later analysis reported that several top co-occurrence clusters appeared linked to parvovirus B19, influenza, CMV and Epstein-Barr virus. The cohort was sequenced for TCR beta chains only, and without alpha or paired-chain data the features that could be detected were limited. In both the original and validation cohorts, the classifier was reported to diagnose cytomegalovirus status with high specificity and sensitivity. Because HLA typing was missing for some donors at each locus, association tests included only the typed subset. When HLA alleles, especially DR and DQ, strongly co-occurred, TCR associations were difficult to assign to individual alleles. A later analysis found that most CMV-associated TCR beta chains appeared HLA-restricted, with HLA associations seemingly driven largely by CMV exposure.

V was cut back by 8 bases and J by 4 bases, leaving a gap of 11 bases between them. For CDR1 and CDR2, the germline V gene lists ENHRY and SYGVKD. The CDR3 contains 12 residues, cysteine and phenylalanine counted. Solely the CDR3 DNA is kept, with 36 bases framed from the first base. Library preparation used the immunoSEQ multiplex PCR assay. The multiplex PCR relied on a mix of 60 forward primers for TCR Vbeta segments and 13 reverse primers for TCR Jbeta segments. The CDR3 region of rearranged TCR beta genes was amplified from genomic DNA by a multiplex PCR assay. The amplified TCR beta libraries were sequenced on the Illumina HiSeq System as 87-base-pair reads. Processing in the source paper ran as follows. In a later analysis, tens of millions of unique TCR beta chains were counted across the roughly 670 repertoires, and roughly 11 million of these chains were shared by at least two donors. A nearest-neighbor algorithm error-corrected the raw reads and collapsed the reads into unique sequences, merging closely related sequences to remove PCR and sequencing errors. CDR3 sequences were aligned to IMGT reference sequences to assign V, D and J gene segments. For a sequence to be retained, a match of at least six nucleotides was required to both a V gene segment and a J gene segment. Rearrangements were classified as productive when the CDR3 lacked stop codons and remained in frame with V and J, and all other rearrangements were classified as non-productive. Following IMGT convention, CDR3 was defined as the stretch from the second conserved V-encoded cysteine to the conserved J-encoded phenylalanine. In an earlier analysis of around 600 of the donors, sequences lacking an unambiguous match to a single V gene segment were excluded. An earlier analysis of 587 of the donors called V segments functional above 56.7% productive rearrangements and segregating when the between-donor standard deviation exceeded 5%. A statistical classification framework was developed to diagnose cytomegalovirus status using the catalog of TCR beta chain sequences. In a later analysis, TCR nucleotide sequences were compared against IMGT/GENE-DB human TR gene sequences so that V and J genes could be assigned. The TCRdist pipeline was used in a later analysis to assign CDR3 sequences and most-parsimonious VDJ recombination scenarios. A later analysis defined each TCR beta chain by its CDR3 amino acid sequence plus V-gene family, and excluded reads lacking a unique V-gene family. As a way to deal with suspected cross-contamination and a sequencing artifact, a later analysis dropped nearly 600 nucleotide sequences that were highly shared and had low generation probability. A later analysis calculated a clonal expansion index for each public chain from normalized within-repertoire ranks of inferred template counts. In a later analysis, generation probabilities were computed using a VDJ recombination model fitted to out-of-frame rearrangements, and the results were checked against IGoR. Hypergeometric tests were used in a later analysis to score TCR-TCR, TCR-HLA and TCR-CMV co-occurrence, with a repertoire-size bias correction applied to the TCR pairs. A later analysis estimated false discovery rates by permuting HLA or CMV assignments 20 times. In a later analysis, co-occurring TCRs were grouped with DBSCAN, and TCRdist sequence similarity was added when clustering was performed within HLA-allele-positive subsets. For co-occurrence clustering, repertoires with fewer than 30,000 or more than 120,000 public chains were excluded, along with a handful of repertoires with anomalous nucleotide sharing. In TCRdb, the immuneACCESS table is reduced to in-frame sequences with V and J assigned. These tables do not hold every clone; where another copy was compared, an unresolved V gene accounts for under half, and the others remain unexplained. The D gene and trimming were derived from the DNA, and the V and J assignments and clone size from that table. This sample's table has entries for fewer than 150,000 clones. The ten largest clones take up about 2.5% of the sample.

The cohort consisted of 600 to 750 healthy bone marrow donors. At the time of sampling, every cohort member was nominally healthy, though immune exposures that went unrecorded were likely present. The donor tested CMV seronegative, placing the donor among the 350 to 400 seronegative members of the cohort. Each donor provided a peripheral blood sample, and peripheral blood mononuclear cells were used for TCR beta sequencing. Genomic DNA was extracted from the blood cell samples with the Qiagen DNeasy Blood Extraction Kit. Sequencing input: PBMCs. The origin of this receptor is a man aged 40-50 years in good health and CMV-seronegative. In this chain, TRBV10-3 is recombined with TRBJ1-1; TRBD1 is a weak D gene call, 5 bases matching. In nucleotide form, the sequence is TGTGCCATCTCACCCCAGGGCACTGAAGCTTTCTTT. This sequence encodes CAISPQGTEAFF.